What follows are 14 T cell receptor beta chains derived from one specimen sequenced in a study of blood T cell repertoires in COVID-19 (dated by TCRdb to the early 2020s). Library method: the immunoSEQ multiplex PCR assay. The source is immuneACCESS, and TCRdb retained only in-frame sequences with V and J called. Part of the clones is not carried over; for the studies checked, unresolved V genes explain less than half of this, and the remainder is unexplained. A total of some 200,000 clones appear in this sample, more than 75% of them only once. The ten biggest clones cover 2.5% to 3.5% of the sample. The sequenced material came from peripheral blood. These receptors all stem from a man aged 40-49 years with active or convalescent COVID-19.

This chain uses TRBV7-2 with TRBJ1-6; 7 positions agree with TRBD1. J gave up 6 bases and V 5 bases, and 4 bases lay outside the gene matches. This CDR3 region has 14 residues. In germline, CDR1 is SGHTA, CDR2 FQGNSA. The CDR3 DNA reads as TGTGCCAGCAGCGCACAGGGGTTTAATTCACCCCTCCACTTT. Translating it yields CASSAQGFNSPLHF. Filled out from reference TRBV7-2 and TRBJ1-6, the complete variable domain reads GAGVSQSPSNKVTEKGKDVELRCDPISGHTALYWYRQSLGQGLEFLIYFQGNSAPDKSGLPSDRFSAERTGGSVSTLTIQRTQQEDSAVYLCASSAQGFNSPLHFGNGTRLTVT.

The chain links TRBV6-2 or TRBV6-3 to TRBJ2-3, with D tentatively TRBD1 (6 bases). From germline, CDR1 is MNHEY and CDR2 SVGEGT. The CDR3 loop spans 17 amino acids. The V end lost 0 bases, the J end lost 0 bases, and 13 bases lay between the germline ends. CDR3 protein: CASSYSAGDPSTDTQYF. The CDR3 bases are TGTGCCAGCAGTTACTCGGCAGGGGATCCTAGCACAGATACGCAGTATTTT.

The table lists this clone with a count of one. The chain has TRBV5-5 and TRBJ1-2; TRBD1 agrees at 7 bases. The CDR3 sequence is 15 residues long. Germline trimming cut 5 bases from V and 4 bases from J; bases unmatched to any gene: 11. The germline V gene encodes CDR1 SGHKS and CDR2 YYEKEE (reference sequence). CDR3 DNA sequence: TGTGCCAGCAGGGAACCGGGACAGTGGTCCTATGGCTACACCTTC. It codes for CASREPGQWSYGYTF.

This chain joins TRBV7-9 and TRBJ1-5; weak D call: TRBD1 (5 bases). The germline V gene encodes CDR1 SEHNR and CDR2 FQNEAQ (reference sequence). V lost 5 bases to trimming and J lost 4 bases, with 15 bases between them. This CDR3 is built from 15 residues. The CDR3 DNA sequence: TGTGCCAGCAGCATAGGTCCAGACAGAAATCAGCCCCAGCATTTT. This encodes CASSIGPDRNQPQHF.

The genes are TRBV6-1 and TRBJ2-1; TRBD1 is a possible D gene (6 bases). Trimming left V 2 bases short and J 6 bases short, with 14 bases between. Germline V lookup: CDR1 MNHNS, CDR2 SASEGT. The CDR3 consists of 15 residues. The chain's CDR3 is CASSEIGTTSNEQFF. CDR3 sequence (DNA): TGTGCCAGCAGTGAAATAGGGACAACCTCCAATGAGCAGTTCTTC.

The V and J genes are TRBV2 and TRBJ1-1, with a weak D call TRBD1 (6 bases). The germline V and J ends were trimmed by 7 bases and 10 bases, with 16 bases remaining between them. The CDR3 is 12 amino acids. Germline values: CDR1 SNHLY, CDR2 FYNNEI. This CDR3 is CASITGPRGAFF. Here the CDR3 DNA reads TGTGCCAGCATAACAGGGCCTAGGGGAGCTTTCTTT.

The rearrangement joins TRBV6-2 or TRBV6-3 to TRBJ1-1, with 8 bases aligning to TRBD1. With V trimmed by 5 bases and J by 1 base, 6 bases remained unmatched. Germline loops: CDR1 MNHEY, CDR2 SVGEGT. The CDR3 is made up of 15 amino acids. The CDR3 DNA reads TGTGCCAGCAGTCCGTATGGGACAGGGAACACTGAAGCTTTCTTT. Protein sequence: CASSPYGTGNTEAFF.

The chain links TRBV30 to TRBJ2-1; no clear D. This CDR3 is built from 12 residues. Germline CDR1 GTSNPN, CDR2 SVGIG (reference sequence). The V and J ends lost 3 bases and 4 bases respectively, with 7 bases between them. The CDR3 nucleotides are TGTGCCTGGAGGAGTCATTACAATGAGCAGTTCTTC. Its protein product is CAWRSHYNEQFF.

This clone was seen just once. This chain connects TRBV18 to TRBJ2-6; 7 bases line up with TRBD1. V was pared by 0 bases and J by 0 bases, with 14 bases of the junction left unmatched. The CDR3 consists of 21 residues. Germline V gene data show CDR1 as KGHSH and CDR2 as LQKENI. CDR3 sequence reads: CASSPPDVYDRASSGANVLTF. The CDR3 DNA reads as TGTGCCAGCTCACCACCCGATGTTTATGACAGGGCTTCCTCTGGGGCCAACGTCCTGACTTTC.

The chain is built from TRBV9 and TRBJ1-6; TRBD1 might be the D (5 bases). V was pared by 4 bases and J by 6 bases, with 11 bases between. The CDR3 has 14 amino acids. CDR1 SGDLS and CDR2 YYNGEE come from the germline V gene. CDR3 nucleotide sequence: TGTGCCAGCAGCTCCACCCAGGGTAATTCACCCCTCCACTTT. It encodes CASSSTQGNSPLHF.

The rearrangement joins TRBV28 to TRBJ2-1; TRBD1 agrees at 9 bases. V shed 3 bases and J 9 bases; nucleotides not matched to a gene: 9. The CDR3 covers 15 residues. Germline V lookup: CDR1 MDHEN, CDR2 SYDVKM. The CDR3: CASSFGDRGVFEQFF. For the CDR3, the DNA is TGTGCCAGCAGTTTTGGCGACAGGGGGGTGTTTGAGCAGTTCTTC. The variable domain in full, completed from reference TRBV28 and TRBJ2-1, reads DVKVTQSSRYLVKRTGEKVFLECVQDMDHENMFWYRQDPGLGLRLIYFSYDVKMKEKGDIPEGYSVSREKKERFSLILESASTNQTSMYLCASSFGDRGVFEQFFGPGTRLTVL.

This clone came up a few times. The chain recombines TRBV19 with TRBJ2-2, with a weak D call TRBD2 (7 bases). Trimming took off 7 bases at V and 6 bases at J, with 15 bases between the two ends. The CDR3 has 14 amino acids. Germline CDR1 reads LNHDA; CDR2 reads SQIVND (reference sequence). CDR3: CASTSQGGAGELFF. The CDR3 DNA reads TGTGCCAGTACCTCACAGGGAGGGGCCGGGGAGCTGTTTTTT. Looking up the rest from reference TRBV19 and TRBJ2-2 gives the full variable domain: DGGITQSPKYLFRKEGQNVTLSCEQNLNHDAMYWYRQDPGQGLRLIYYSQIVNDFQKGDIAEGYSVSREKKESFPLTVTSAQKNPTAFYLCASTSQGGAGELFFGEGSRLTVL.

In DNA, the CDR3 is TGCGCCAGCAGGGGGCCTAGCGGGTCTTACACAGATACGCAGTATTTT. This sequence encodes CASRGPSGSYTDTQYF. The V and J genes are TRBV5-1 and TRBJ2-3, with TRBD2 matching over 8 bases. Germline V gene sequence: CDR1 SGHRS, CDR2 YFSETQ. The CDR3 sequence is 16 residues long. V gave up 5 bases and J gave up 2 bases; unmatched junction bases: 10.

The J gene is TRBJ2-7, the V gene TRBV4-1; a possible D gene is TRBD2 (6 bases). Germline CDR1 MGHRA, CDR2 YSYEKL. There are 17 residues in the CDR3. The V and J ends lost 5 bases and 6 bases respectively, with 26 bases between them. In DNA form, the CDR3 reads TGCGCCAGCAGCGCAACTACCGGGACTCCTAAAGGATCCGAGCAGTACTTC. It translates to CASSATTGTPKGSEQYF.